In its sample, the clone carrying this T cell receptor beta chain was seen many times. TCRdb redid the calling of the 5' RACE reads with MiXCR, one entry per CDR3 protein. The sample contains more than 40,000 distinct CDR3 sequences, under 2% of which appear only once. The CDR3 loop spans 12 amino acids. Germline V gene lookup returns CDR1 MNHEY and CDR2 SVGAGI. V lost 6 bases, J lost 6 bases, and 4 bases stayed unmatched. These data belong to a study of neurological immune-mediated disorders. The origin of this receptor is a woman in her 40s with multiple sclerosis. The V gene is TRBV6-5, the J gene TRBJ2-7; the match to TRBD2 covers 8 bases. Sequenced input: PBMCs. The chain's CDR3 is CASRPRGGEQYF. The CDR3, as DNA: TGTGCCAGCAGGCCCCGGGGGGGCGAGCAGTACTTC.